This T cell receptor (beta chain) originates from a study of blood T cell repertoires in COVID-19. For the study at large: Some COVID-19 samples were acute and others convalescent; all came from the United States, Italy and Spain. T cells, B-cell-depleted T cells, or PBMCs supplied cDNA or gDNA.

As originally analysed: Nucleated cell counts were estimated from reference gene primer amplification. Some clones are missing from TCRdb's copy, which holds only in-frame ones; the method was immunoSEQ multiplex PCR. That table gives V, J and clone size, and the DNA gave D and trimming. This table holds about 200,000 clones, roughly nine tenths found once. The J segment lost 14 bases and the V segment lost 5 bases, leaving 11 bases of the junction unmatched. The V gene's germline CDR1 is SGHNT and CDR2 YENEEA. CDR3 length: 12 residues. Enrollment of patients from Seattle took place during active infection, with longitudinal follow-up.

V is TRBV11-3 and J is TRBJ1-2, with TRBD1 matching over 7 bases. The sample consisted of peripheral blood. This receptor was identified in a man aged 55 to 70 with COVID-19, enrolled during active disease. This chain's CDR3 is CASSTPGTVQTF. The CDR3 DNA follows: TGTGCCAGCAGCACCCCGGGGACAGTTCAGACCTTC. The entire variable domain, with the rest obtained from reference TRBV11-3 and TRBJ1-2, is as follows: EAGVVQSPRYKIIEKKQPVAFWCNPISGHNTLYWYLQNLGQGPELLIRYENEEAVDDSQLPKDRFSAERLKGVDSTLKIQPAELGDSAVYLCASSTPGTVQTFGSGTRLTVV.